This T cell receptor (beta chain) was observed in a study of human T cells and chemical hapten exposure. As for the study in general: The study sensitized with 2% DPC on a roughly 2 cm by roughly 2 cm patch of upper inner arm skin.

Via MiXCR, TCRdb re-called the RACE reads, giving one row per CDR3 protein. The sample contains about 110,000 distinct CDR3 sequences, 9.5% to 11% of which appear only once. This clonotype was seen many times. Time point denoted: patch test 1, 2 weeks after DPC sensitization. As to treatment: therapeutic diphenylcyclopropenone sensitization with weekly scalp DPC. The V end lost 2 bases, the J end lost 4 bases, and 8 bases lay between the germline ends. CDR1 and CDR2 (germline): GTSNPN, SVGIG (reference sequence). The CDR3 has 12 amino acids. The sample here was whole blood, taken in connection with sensitization to the hapten diphenylcyclopropenone (DPC). V gene TRBV30 combines with J gene TRBJ1-1; no firm D call. The clonotype comes from a woman in her thirties or forties with alopecia areata. Some clones in this sample may be carry-over from other donors' samples. The CDR3 nucleotides read TGTGCCTGGAGTACGGCAGGCACTGAAGCTTTCTTT. It is translated as CAWSTAGTEAFF.